The present TCR beta chain was sequenced within a study of cytomegalovirus exposure and HLA in healthy donors. The CDR3 totals 14 residues. With 1 base removed from V and 4 bases from J, the gap between germline ends came to 8 bases. CDR1 is LNHDA and CDR2 is SQIVND in the germline V gene (reference sequence). This PCR relied on a set of 60 Vbeta primers and 13 Jbeta primers. Only in-frame clones appear in the TCRdb table, and some are missing; sequencing was by immunoSEQ multiplex PCR. The sample carries over 150,000 clones, 80% recorded once. This receptor was obtained from a man aged 25 to 40 in good health and CMV-seropositive. The chain links TRBV19 to TRBJ1-5, with a weak D call TRBD1 (5 bases). Sequenced: PBMCs. The CDR3 region has the DNA TGTGCCAGTAGTATAGTGGGGGGAAATCAGCCCCAGCATTTT. Protein sequence: CASSIVGGNQPQHF.